A single sample gave rise to the 18 T cell receptor beta chains below, sequenced in a study of T cell changes during pregnancy in multiple sclerosis. Assay used: immunoSEQ multiplex PCR; TCRdb lists only in-frame clones, some missing. This table holds about 40,000 clones, roughly 87% found once. The sample was CD4+ T cells from peripheral blood mononuclear cells, taken in the first trimester of pregnancy. The receptor set was obtained from a female donor with multiple sclerosis, enrolled in a pregnancy study.

The CDR3 DNA follows: TGTGCCAGCAGTTTCAAGGGTGGGACAGGCCTTACAGCTAACTATGGCTACACCTTC. This gives the protein CASSFKGGTGLTANYGYTF. This chain links TRBV27 with TRBJ1-2, with 8 bases identical to TRBD1. Germline assignment: CDR1 MNHEY and CDR2 SMNVEV (reference sequence). V was pared by 3 bases and J by 0 bases, with 15 bases of the junction left unmatched. The CDR3 is 19 amino acids.

The chain combines TRBV2 with TRBJ1-2; TRBD1 matches at 7 bases. V gave up 6 bases and J gave up 2 bases; unmatched junction bases: 0. Germline V lookup: CDR1 SNHLY, CDR2 FYNNEI. The CDR3 covers 12 residues. This chain's CDR3 is CASRDRNYGYTF. CDR3 nucleotide sequence: TGTGCCAGCAGGGACAGGAACTATGGCTACACCTTC.

The table lists this clone with a count of one. The chain uses TRBV29-1 and TRBJ2-1; D gene uncertain. The CDR3 totals 11 residues. Germline CDR1 is SQVTM and CDR2 is ANQGSEA. V lost 1 base and J 15 bases, leaving 13 bases between the germline ends. In DNA, the CDR3 is TGCAGCGTTGAAGGTCGGTCTAGTCTGTTCTTC. It yields the protein CSVEGRSSLFF.

The chain links TRBV6-4 to TRBJ2-3; D gene unclear. Trimming left V 2 bases short and J 0 bases short, with 6 bases between. This CDR3 contains 14 residues. Germline CDR1 is MRHNA and CDR2 is SNTAGT. CDR3 protein: CASSDGPSTDTQYF. CDR3 nucleotide sequence: TGTGCCAGCAGTGACGGGCCGAGCACAGATACGCAGTATTTT.

This sequence joins TRBV29-1 and TRBJ2-3; 10 bases line up with TRBD2. The J segment lost 4 bases and the V segment lost 4 bases, leaving 17 bases of the junction unmatched. CDR3 length: 18 amino acids. CDR1 and CDR2 (germline): SQVTM, ANQGSEA. The CDR3 bases are TGCAGCGTTGTTTTTCCTAGCGGGAGAGGGGGATTTCCAGATACGCAGTATTTT. This gives the protein CSVVFPSGRGGFPDTQYF.

The V gene is TRBV25-1, the J gene TRBJ2-1; maybe TRBD2 (7 bases). In germline, CDR1 is MGHDK, CDR2 SYGVNS. V was cut by 10 bases and J by 12 bases, with 28 bases left in between. This CDR3 is 15 amino acids long. CDR3 protein: CAIRGGEGSSMTQFF. CDR3 sequence (DNA): TGTGCCATTCGAGGGGGGGAAGGGTCCTCAATGACGCAGTTCTTC.

V and J are TRBV7-3 and TRBJ2-3; 11 nucleotides line up with TRBD2. V shed 4 bases and J 0 bases; nucleotides not matched to a gene: 6. From germline, CDR1 is SGHTA and CDR2 FQGTGA. This CDR3 comprises 17 residues. The CDR3 loop is CASSSRLAGGSTDTQYF. CDR3 nucleotide sequence: TGTGCCAGCAGCTCACGCCTAGCGGGGGGTAGCACAGATACGCAGTATTTT.

The chain combines TRBV7-2 with TRBJ2-7; D not resolved. The germline V gene encodes CDR1 SGHTA and CDR2 FQGNSA. V was cut by 0 bases and J by 2 bases, with 2 bases left in between. This CDR3 is built from 12 residues. CDR3 region: CASSLAAYEQYF. The CDR3 DNA sequence: TGTGCCAGCAGCTTAGCCGCCTACGAGCAGTACTTC.

The chain uses TRBV5-1 and TRBJ2-1; D is possibly TRBD1 (5 bases). The germline V gene has CDR1 SGHRS and CDR2 YFSETQ. Deletions cut 5 bases from V and 7 bases from J, with 13 bases between. This CDR3 is built from 13 residues. CDR3 protein: CASRRSGLNEQFF. CDR3 bases: TGCGCCAGCAGACGGTCAGGGTTGAATGAGCAGTTCTTC.

The chain is built from TRBV27 and TRBJ1-1, with 10 positions matching TRBD1. The CDR3 runs to 14 residues. The trim removed 4 bases at V and 5 bases at J, leaving 4 bases unmatched. CDR1 is MNHEY, CDR2 SMNVEV, per germline (reference sequence). This CDR3 reads CASSSPGQGTEAFF. For the CDR3, the DNA is TGTGCCAGCAGTTCTCCGGGACAGGGGACTGAAGCTTTCTTT.

For the CDR3, the DNA is TGTGCCAGCAGCTTGGAGGGAGGGCCCTACAATGAGCAGTTCTTC. This sequence encodes CASSLEGGPYNEQFF. This chain joins TRBV11-3 and TRBJ2-1; 7 nucleotides align to TRBD2. J was trimmed by 2 bases and V by 3 bases; bases with no gene match: 4. CDR3 length equals 15 residues. Germline CDR1 SGHNT, CDR2 YENEEA. The full variable domain, completed using reference TRBV11-3 and TRBJ2-1, is EAGVVQSPRYKIIEKKQPVAFWCNPISGHNTLYWYLQNLGQGPELLIRYENEEAVDDSQLPKDRFSAERLKGVDSTLKIQPAELGDSAVYLCASSLEGGPYNEQFFGPGTRLTVL.

The chain combines TRBV19 with TRBJ2-3, with 15 bases matching TRBD2. The CDR3 runs 16 residues. CDR1 and CDR2 (germline): LNHDA, SQIVND (reference sequence). V shed 0 bases, J shed 6 bases, and the junction held 1 base outside the gene matches. The DNA of the CDR3 is TGTGCCAGTAGTATAGACGGGACTAGCGGGAGGGATACGCAGTATTTT. Its translation is CASSIDGTSGRDTQYF.

The chain carries TRBV27 and TRBJ1-2; TRBD1 matches at 9 bases. Germline CDR1 reads MNHEY; CDR2 reads SMNVEV (reference sequence). This CDR3 is built from 14 residues. With V trimmed by 6 bases and J by 4 bases, 6 bases remained unmatched. CDR3 nucleotides: TGTGCCAGCAGGGGACAGGGTGAAGGCTATGGCTACACCTTC. Amino acids: CASRGQGEGYGYTF.

This clone was detected ten times or more. The J gene is TRBJ2-7, the V gene TRBV7-9; 7 bases align to TRBD1. The CDR3 length is 14 residues. Germline V lookup: CDR1 SEHNR, CDR2 FQNEAQ (reference sequence). The ends lost 7 bases at V and 0 bases at J; junction bases unmatched: 6. The CDR3 spells CASTRDSYSYEQYF. CDR3 nucleotide sequence: TGTGCCAGCACCAGGGACAGCTACTCCTACGAGCAGTACTTC. Drawing the rest from reference TRBV7-9 and TRBJ2-7, the complete variable domain is DTGVSQNPRHKITKRGQNVTFRCDPISEHNRLYWYRQTLGQGPEFLTYFQNEAQLEKSRLLSDRFSAERPKGSFSTLEIQRTEQGDSAMYLCASTRDSYSYEQYFGPGTRLTVT.

The rearrangement links TRBV7-2 to TRBJ2-3; D not certain. Germline assignment: CDR1 SGHTA and CDR2 FQGNSA. Trimming pared 7 bases from V and 0 bases from J, leaving 5 bases between. The CDR3 extends over 12 amino acids. The DNA for the CDR3 is TGTGCCAGCACTATTAGCACAGATACGCAGTATTTT. Translating gives CASTISTDTQYF.

The genes are TRBV25-1 and TRBJ2-5; TRBD1 agrees at 10 bases. The length of the CDR3 is 16 residues. The V gene end was trimmed by 4 bases and the J gene end by 5 bases; junction bases not matched to a gene: 10. Germline V gene lookup returns CDR1 MGHDK and CDR2 SYGVNS. CDR3: CASSVTGTGVSETQYF. In DNA, the CDR3 is TGTGCCAGCAGTGTCACCGGGACAGGGGTATCGGAGACCCAGTACTTC. Looking up the rest from reference TRBV25-1 and TRBJ2-5 gives the full variable domain: EADIYQTPRYLVIGTGKKITLECSQTMGHDKMYWYQQDPGMELHLIHYSYGVNSTEKGDLSSESTVSRIRTEHFPLTLESARPSHTSQYLCASSVTGTGVSETQYFGPGTRLLVL.

V and J are TRBV30 and TRBJ2-1, with D possibly being TRBD2 (6 bases). CDR3 length equals 15 residues. Germline CDR1 is GTSNPN and CDR2 is SVGIG (reference sequence). The V and J ends lost 3 bases and 6 bases respectively, with 18 bases between them. The CDR3: CAWRRFWTNSNEQFF. The CDR3 DNA sequence: TGTGCCTGGAGACGATTTTGGACTAATAGCAATGAGCAGTTCTTC.

V and J are TRBV18 and TRBJ1-2; D gene uncertain. Trimming cost V 6 bases and J 8 bases, with 13 bases left between them. The CDR3 totals 12 residues. From germline, CDR1 is KGHSH and CDR2 LQKENI. CDR3: CASSEPVQGYTF. The CDR3 DNA reads as TGTGCCAGCTCCGAACCGGTACAGGGCTACACCTTC.